The next 24 T cell receptor beta chains were all read from a single sample in a study of blood T cell repertoires in COVID-19. Method: immunoSEQ multiplex PCR; TCRdb's copy keeps in-frame clones and lacks some. The table lists 250,000 to 300,000 clones, roughly nine tenths of them singletons, with roughly 1.2% in the top ten. The sample taken for sequencing was PBMCs or T cells enriched from blood (not recorded which). All receptors derive from a human donor in a cohort exposed to, infected with or recovered from COVID-19 (not recorded which). The donor label of this sample is uncertain.

V usage is TRBV7-2 and J usage is TRBJ1-4; 7 nucleotides line up with TRBD1. Per germline, CDR1 SGHTA and CDR2 FQGNSA. This CDR3 contains 13 residues. With 4 bases clipped from V and 8 bases from J, the junction kept 4 bases outside the gene matches. The CDR3, as DNA: TGTGCCAGCAGCTGGACAGGCTACGAAAAACTGTTTTTT. Translating gives CASSWTGYEKLFF.

CDR3 coding DNA: TGCGCCAGCAGCCATTCGACAGGGAGCATGAACACTGAAGCTTTCTTT. Translated: CASSHSTGSMNTEAFF. This chain uses TRBV4-1 with TRBJ1-1, with 7 bases that match TRBD1. CDR1 and CDR2 (germline): MGHRA, YSYEKL. V shed 3 bases, J shed 0 bases, and the junction held 7 bases outside the gene matches. This CDR3 comprises 16 residues.

The gene calls are TRBV5-4 and TRBJ1-1; TRBD1 aligns across 10 bases. The CDR3 runs 14 residues. Germline CDR1 and CDR2: SGHNT and YYREEE (reference sequence). V lost 4 bases and J lost 11; bases outside the gene matches: 11. CDR3 in DNA: TGTGCCAGCAGCAACCCGACAGGGGGCTACAAGGCTTTCTTT. Amino acid sequence: CASSNPTGGYKAFF.

This chain connects TRBV9 to TRBJ2-1; 11 nucleotides match TRBD2. The CDR3 runs to 15 residues. V lost 6 bases to trimming and J lost 6 bases; unmatched junction nucleotides: 8. Germline CDR1 is SGDLS and CDR2 is YYNGEE. The CDR3 region has the DNA TGTGCCAGCAACACCGGGACTAGCGGATTCAATGAGCAGTTCTTC. Translation gives CASNTGTSGFNEQFF.

The chain joins TRBV12-5 to TRBJ2-5, with D possibly matching TRBD1 (5 bases). V was pared by 1 base and J by 5 bases, with 8 bases between. The CDR3 covers 13 residues. Germline V gives CDR1 LGHNT, CDR2 FRNRAP. The CDR3, as DNA: TGTGCTAGTGGTTTGGCAAAGGGGGAGACCCAGTACTTC. Translation: CASGLAKGETQYF.

CDR3 loop: CASRLTGATNEKLFF. The CDR3 region has the DNA TGTGCCAGCAGGCTGACAGGGGCAACTAATGAAAAACTGTTTTTT. The chain carries TRBV6-5 and TRBJ1-4; 8 bases align to TRBD1. Germline V lookup: CDR1 MNHEY, CDR2 SVGAGI. The CDR3 consists of 15 residues. V gave up 6 bases and J gave up 0 bases; unmatched junction bases: 3.

This chain links TRBV10-1 with TRBJ2-4, with D possibly being TRBD1 (5 bases). The CDR3 length is 15 residues. The germline CDR1 and CDR2 sequences are WNHNN and SYGVQD (reference sequence). V lost 8 bases to trimming and J lost 0 bases, with 14 bases between them. In DNA, the CDR3 is TGCGCCAGCGGGGTACAGGACCTAGCCAAAAACATTCAGTACTTC. This gives the protein CASGVQDLAKNIQYF.

The gene calls are TRBV10-2 and TRBJ1-2; a weak D match, TRBD1 (6 bases). V lost 6 bases to trimming and J lost 5 bases, with 19 bases between them. The CDR3 is 15 amino acids. CDR1 and CDR2 from the germline V gene are WSHSY and SAAADI. CDR3 loop: CASSPDGQPFYGYTF. The DNA for the CDR3 is TGCGCCAGCAGCCCGGACGGACAGCCTTTTTATGGCTACACCTTC.

The rearrangement uses TRBV6-1 and TRBJ2-3, with TRBD1 identical over 7 bases. Germline assignment: CDR1 MNHNS and CDR2 SASEGT. Trimming cost V 3 bases and J 0 bases; bases outside gene matches: 9. CDR3 length equals 17 residues. CDR3 region: CASSEAGGFSSTDTQYF. CDR3 bases: TGTGCCAGCAGTGAGGCAGGGGGATTTTCTAGCACAGATACGCAGTATTTT.

This clone appeared once. The chain carries TRBV18 and TRBJ2-3, with TRBD2 identical over 12 bases. Trimming took 4 bases from V and 2 from J; bases not matched to a gene: 4. The germline V gene has CDR1 KGHSH and CDR2 LQKENI. The CDR3 is 16 amino acids. In nucleotides, the CDR3 is TGTGCCAGCTCACAAGGACTAGCGGGGACCACAGATACGCAGTATTTT. This encodes CASSQGLAGTTDTQYF.

The CDR3 DNA sequence: TGTGCCAGCAGCGTAGATCCCTCCCCGGAGTCACCCCTCCACTTT. As protein: CASSVDPSPESPLHF. This chain connects TRBV9 to TRBJ1-6, with D unresolved. Germline V gene sequence: CDR1 SGDLS, CDR2 YYNGEE. The CDR3 spans 15 residues. V was shortened by 0 bases and J by 10 bases, with 14 bases between the two germline ends.

V gene TRBV19 combines with J gene TRBJ2-4, with TRBD1 matching over 8 bases. In germline, CDR1 is LNHDA, CDR2 SQIVND (reference sequence). The CDR3 extends over 17 amino acids. The ends lost 6 bases at V and 0 bases at J; junction bases unmatched: 10. CDR3 sequence reads: CASRAGTGSIAKNIQYF. CDR3 coding DNA: TGTGCCAGTAGGGCCGGGACAGGTTCAATAGCCAAAAACATTCAGTACTTC.

This clone came up once. The CDR3 protein is CASSRPDRPSSGANVLTF. CDR3 sequence (DNA): TGTGCCAGCTCACGACCGGACAGACCCAGCTCTGGGGCCAACGTCCTGACTTTC. V and J are TRBV18 and TRBJ2-6; D may be TRBD1 (6 bases). The CDR3 is 18 amino acids. Germline CDR1 and CDR2: KGHSH and LQKENI. V dropped 4 bases and J dropped 0 bases, with 16 bases sitting between them.

J is TRBJ2-7 and V is TRBV7-2, with 11 bases matching TRBD2. The CDR3 is 18 amino acids. V was pared by 1 base and J by 1 base, with 9 bases of the junction left unmatched. Germline V gives CDR1 SGHTA, CDR2 FQGNSA. Here the CDR3 DNA reads TGTGCCAGCAGCTTAGTCTCGGGTCTAGCGGGGGGATCCTACGAGCAGTACTTC. The encoded protein is CASSLVSGLAGGSYEQYF. The entire variable domain, with the rest obtained from reference TRBV7-2 and TRBJ2-7, is as follows: GAGVSQSPSNKVTEKGKDVELRCDPISGHTALYWYRQSLGQGLEFLIYFQGNSAPDKSGLPSDRFSAERTGGSVSTLTIQRTQQEDSAVYLCASSLVSGLAGGSYEQYFGPGTRLTVT.

This chain joins TRBV10-3 and TRBJ2-2; perhaps TRBD1 as D (6 bases). Germline CDR1 and CDR2: ENHRY and SYGVKD. The length of the CDR3 is 18 residues. Trimming shortened V by 0 bases and J by 4 bases, and 18 bases separated the two germline ends. The CDR3 region has the DNA TGTGCCATCAGTGAGTCGTGGCCCCCCGGGACACCCACCGGGGAGCTGTTTTTT. It yields the protein CAISESWPPGTPTGELFF.

This clone was seen a few times. This CDR3 is also generated by other DNA sequences in the sample. J is TRBJ2-7 and V is TRBV19; possible D gene TRBD2, 5 bases. The V gene's germline CDR1 is LNHDA and CDR2 SQIVND (reference sequence). Trimming took 3 bases from V and 3 from J, leaving 9 bases between them. This CDR3 comprises 13 residues. The CDR3: CASSISGSYEQYF. The CDR3 DNA is TGTGCCAGTAGTATTAGTGGGAGCTACGAGCAGTACTTC.

The table lists this clone with a few counts. This chain connects TRBV2 to TRBJ2-7; perhaps TRBD2 as D (5 bases). Trimming pared 4 bases from V and 4 bases from J, leaving 11 bases between. Germline lookup yields CDR1 SNHLY and CDR2 FYNNEI. The CDR3 length is 13 residues. This CDR3 reads CASSVSGIYEQYF. CDR3 coding DNA: TGTGCCAGCAGTGTTTCCGGGATATACGAGCAGTACTTC.

The J gene is TRBJ2-5, the V gene TRBV5-6; tentatively, D is TRBD1 (5 bases). Germline-derived CDR1 and CDR2 are SGHDT and YYEEEE. The CDR3 totals 18 residues. V lost 0 bases, J lost 1 base, and 19 bases lay in between. The CDR3 loop reads CASSLAPRLDSLQETQYF. CDR3 bases: TGTGCCAGCAGCTTGGCCCCTCGCCTCGACAGCCTCCAAGAGACCCAGTACTTC.

The V gene is TRBV15, the J gene TRBJ1-4, with TRBD1 matching over 7 bases. Germline CDR1 is LNHNV and CDR2 is YYDKDF (reference sequence). The CDR3 extends over 15 amino acids. With V trimmed by 4 bases and J by 7 bases, 9 bases remained unmatched. The CDR3 spells CATSITGENGEKLFF. The DNA for the CDR3 is TGTGCCACCAGCATTACAGGGGAGAATGGTGAAAAACTGTTTTTT. Full variable domain (outside the CDR3, taken from reference TRBV15 and TRBJ1-4): DAMVIQNPRYQVTQFGKPVTLSCSQTLNHNVMYWYQQKSSQAPKLLFHYYDKDFNNEADTPDNFQSRRPNTSFCFLDIRSPGLGDTAMYLCATSITGENGEKLFFGSGTQLSVL.

This clone was observed a few times. The V call is TRBV19, the J call TRBJ1-5; 7 nucleotides match TRBD1. This CDR3 contains 11 residues. CDR1 and CDR2 (germline): LNHDA, SQIVND (reference sequence). The trim removed 4 bases at V and 10 bases at J, leaving 1 base unmatched. CDR3 DNA: TGTGCCAGTAGTAGGACAGGCCCCCAGCATTTT. As protein: CASSRTGPQHF.

The chain couples TRBV18 to TRBJ1-2, with D maybe TRBD1 (5 bases). Germline assignment: CDR1 KGHSH and CDR2 LQKENI. V gave up 1 base and J gave up 1 base, with 13 bases separating them. This CDR3 has 16 residues. CDR3 DNA sequence: TGTGCCAGCTCACCACTTAATACCGACAGTAACTATGGCTACACCTTC. Translating it yields CASSPLNTDSNYGYTF.

This clone appeared a single time. The chain carries TRBV19 and TRBJ2-1; TRBD2 matches 7 bases. The CDR3 totals 21 residues. After removal of 3 bases from V and 0 bases from J, the junction contained 20 bases not matched to a gene. The germline CDR1 and CDR2 sequences are LNHDA and SQIVND (reference sequence). CDR3 bases: TGTGCCAGTAGTATTCGGCTAATCCGGACTAGTAAAACGAGCTCCTACAATGAGCAGTTCTTC. It yields the protein CASSIRLIRTSKTSSYNEQFF.

V usage is TRBV5-4 and J usage is TRBJ2-5; possibly TRBD2 for D (5 bases). Germline V gene lookup returns CDR1 SGHNT and CDR2 YYREEE (reference sequence). The V end lost 5 bases, the J end lost 5 bases, and 13 bases lay between the germline ends. The CDR3 is 13 amino acids. CDR3 in amino acids: CASSRGKGETQYF. CDR3 bases: TGTGCCAGCAGTCGAGGGAAGGGTGAGACCCAGTACTTC.

The chain employs TRBV5-1 and TRBJ1-4; TRBD1 matches at 7 bases. Germline CDR1 reads SGHRS; CDR2 reads YFSETQ. The CDR3 has 14 amino acids. V lost 4 bases, J lost 8 bases, and 8 bases stayed unmatched. CDR3 DNA: TGCGCCAGCAGCCTAGGACAGGTCGGGGAAAAACTGTTTTTT. Protein sequence: CASSLGQVGEKLFF.